The T cell receptor (beta chain) described here comes from a study of cytomegalovirus exposure and HLA in healthy donors. PCR was performed using 60 Vbeta and 13 Jbeta primers. The data were produced by immunoSEQ multiplex PCR, yet TCRdb's version contains in-frame clones alone and is incomplete. The sample has under 200,000 clones, around 77% seen once. Germline V lookup: CDR1 ENHRY, CDR2 SYGVKD. The CDR3 extends over 12 amino acids. V was trimmed by 8 bases and J by 2 bases, leaving 9 bases between them. Study outcomes and limitations: Immune exposure was documented only through CMV serostatus.

About this clone itself: Its specificity is unknown.

The specimen was PBMCs. The rearrangement joins TRBV10-3 to TRBJ1-1; a weak D match, TRBD1 (6 bases). The sequence was collected from a middle-aged man in good health and CMV-seropositive. The CDR3 loop reads CAIGQINTEAFF. CDR3 DNA sequence: TGTGCCATCGGACAGATAAACACTGAAGCTTTCTTT.